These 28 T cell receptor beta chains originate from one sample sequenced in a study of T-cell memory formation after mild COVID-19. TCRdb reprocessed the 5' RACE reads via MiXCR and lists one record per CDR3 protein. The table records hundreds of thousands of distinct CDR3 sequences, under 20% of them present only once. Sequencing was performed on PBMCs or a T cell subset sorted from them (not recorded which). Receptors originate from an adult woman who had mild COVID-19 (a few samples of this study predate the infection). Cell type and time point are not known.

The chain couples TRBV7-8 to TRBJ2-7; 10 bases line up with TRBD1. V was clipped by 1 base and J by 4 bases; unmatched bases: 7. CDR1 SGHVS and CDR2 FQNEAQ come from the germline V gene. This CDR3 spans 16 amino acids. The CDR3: CASSLGEGQGRYEQYF. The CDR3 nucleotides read TGTGCCAGCAGCTTAGGAGAGGGACAGGGGCGTTACGAGCAGTACTTC.

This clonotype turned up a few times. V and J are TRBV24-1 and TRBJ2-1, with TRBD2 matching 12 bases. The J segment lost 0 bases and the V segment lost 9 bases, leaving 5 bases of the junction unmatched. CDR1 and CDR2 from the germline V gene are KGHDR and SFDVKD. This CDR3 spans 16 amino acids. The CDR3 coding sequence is TGTGCCACCGGACTAGCGGGACGGTCCTCCTACAATGAGCAGTTCTTC. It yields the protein CATGLAGRSSYNEQFF.

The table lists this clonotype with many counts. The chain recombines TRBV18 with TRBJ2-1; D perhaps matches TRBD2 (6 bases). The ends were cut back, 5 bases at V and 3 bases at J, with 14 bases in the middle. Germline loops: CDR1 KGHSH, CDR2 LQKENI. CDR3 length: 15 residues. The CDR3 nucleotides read TGTGCCAGCTCAGTCCGGGACTTCCTCTACAATGAGCAGTTCTTC. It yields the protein CASSVRDFLYNEQFF.

This CDR3 reads CSGDWVDGYTF. CDR3 nucleotides: TGCAGCGGGGATTGGGTGGATGGCTACACCTTC. The rearrangement joins TRBV29-1 to TRBJ1-2; D remains ambiguous. CDR3 length equals 11 residues. The germline gives CDR1 SQVTM, CDR2 ANQGSEA. V was cut by 7 bases and J by 6 bases, with 12 bases left in between.

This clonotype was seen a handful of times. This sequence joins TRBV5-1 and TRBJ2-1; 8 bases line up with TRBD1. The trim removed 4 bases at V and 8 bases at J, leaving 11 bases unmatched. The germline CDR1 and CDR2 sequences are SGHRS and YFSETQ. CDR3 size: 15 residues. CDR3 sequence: CASSLQGRGQDEQFF. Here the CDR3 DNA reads TGCGCCAGCAGCCTTCAGGGCAGGGGGCAGGATGAGCAGTTCTTC.

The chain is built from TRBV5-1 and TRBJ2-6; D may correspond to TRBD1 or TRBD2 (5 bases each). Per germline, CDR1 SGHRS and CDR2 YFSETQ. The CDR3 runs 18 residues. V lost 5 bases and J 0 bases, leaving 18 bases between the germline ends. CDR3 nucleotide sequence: TGCGCCAGCAGTTCCCCAACCGGGGCCCGCTCTGGGGCCAACGTCCTGACTTTC. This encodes CASSSPTGARSGANVLTF. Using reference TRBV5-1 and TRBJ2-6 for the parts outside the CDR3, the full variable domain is KAGVTQTPRYLIKTRGQQVTLSCSPISGHRSVSWYQQTPGQGLQFLFEYFSETQRNKGNFPGRFSGRQFSNSRSEMNVSTLELGDSALYLCASSSPTGARSGANVLTFGAGSRLTVL.

This CDR3 is CASSLVASGITDTQYF. The CDR3 DNA reads TGTGCCAGCAGTTTAGTGGCTAGCGGGATCACAGATACGCAGTATTTT. This sequence joins TRBV12-3 or TRBV12-4 and TRBJ2-3; 9 bases are shared with TRBD2. V lost 1 base and J lost 2; bases outside the gene matches: 4. The CDR3 runs 16 residues.

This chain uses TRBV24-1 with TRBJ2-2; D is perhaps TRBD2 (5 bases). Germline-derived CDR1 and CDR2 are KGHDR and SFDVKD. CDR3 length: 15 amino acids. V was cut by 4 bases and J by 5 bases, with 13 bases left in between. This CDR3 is CATSEQTPGTGELFF. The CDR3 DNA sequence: TGTGCCACCAGTGAACAAACCCCGGGAACCGGGGAGCTGTTTTTT.

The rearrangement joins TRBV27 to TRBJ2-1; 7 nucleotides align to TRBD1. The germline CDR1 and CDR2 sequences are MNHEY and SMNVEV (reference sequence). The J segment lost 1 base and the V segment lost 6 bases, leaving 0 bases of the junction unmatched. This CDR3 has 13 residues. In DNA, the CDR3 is TGTGCCAGCAGGACAGGGTCCTACAATGAGCAGTTCTTC. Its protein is CASRTGSYNEQFF.

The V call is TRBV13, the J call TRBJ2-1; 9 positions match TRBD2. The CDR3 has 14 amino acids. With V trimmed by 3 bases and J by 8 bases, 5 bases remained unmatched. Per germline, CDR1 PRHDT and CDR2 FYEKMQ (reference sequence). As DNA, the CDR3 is TGTGCCAGCAGCTTCTATAGCGGGAGTTATGAGCAGTTCTTC. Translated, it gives CASSFYSGSYEQFF. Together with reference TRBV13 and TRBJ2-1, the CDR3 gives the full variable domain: AAGVIQSPRHLIKEKRETATLKCYPIPRHDTVYWYQQGPGQDPQFLISFYEKMQSDKGSIPDRFSAQQFSDYHSELNMSSLELGDSALYFCASSFYSGSYEQFFGPGTRLTVL.

The DNA of the CDR3 is TGTGCCAGCAGTCACTTCGGGACAGGGGGCAATGAGCAGTTCTTC. Its protein is CASSHFGTGGNEQFF. The rearrangement joins TRBV27 to TRBJ2-1; 11 positions agree with TRBD1. CDR1 and CDR2 from the germline V gene are MNHEY and SMNVEV (reference sequence). The CDR3 contains 15 residues. Trimming took 5 bases from V and 6 from J; bases not matched to a gene: 6.

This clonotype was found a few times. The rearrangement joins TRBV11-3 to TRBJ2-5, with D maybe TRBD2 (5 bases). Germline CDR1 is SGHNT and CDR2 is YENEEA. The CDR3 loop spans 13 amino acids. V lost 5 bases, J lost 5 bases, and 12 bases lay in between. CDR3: CASSHRPGETQYF. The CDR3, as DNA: TGTGCCAGCAGCCACCGCCCGGGGGAGACCCAGTACTTC.

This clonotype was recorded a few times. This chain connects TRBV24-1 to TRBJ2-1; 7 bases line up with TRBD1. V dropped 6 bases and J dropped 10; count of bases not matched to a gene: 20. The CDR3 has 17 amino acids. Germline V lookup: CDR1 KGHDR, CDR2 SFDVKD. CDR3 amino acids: CATSPPWGQRHTQEQFF. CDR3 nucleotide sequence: TGTGCCACCAGTCCTCCGTGGGGACAGCGACATACCCAGGAGCAGTTCTTC.

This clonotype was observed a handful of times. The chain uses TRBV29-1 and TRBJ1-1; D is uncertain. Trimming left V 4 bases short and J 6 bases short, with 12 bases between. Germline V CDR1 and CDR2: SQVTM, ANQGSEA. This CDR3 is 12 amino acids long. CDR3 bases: TGCAGCGTTGCGCCTCGGGTTTCTGAAGCTTTCTTT. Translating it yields CSVAPRVSEAFF. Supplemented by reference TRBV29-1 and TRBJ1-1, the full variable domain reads SAVISQKPSRDICQRGTSLTIQCQVDSQVTMMFWYRQQPGQSLTLIATANQGSEATYESGFVIDKFPISRPNLTFSTLTVSNMSPEDSSIYLCSVAPRVSEAFFGQGTRLTVV.

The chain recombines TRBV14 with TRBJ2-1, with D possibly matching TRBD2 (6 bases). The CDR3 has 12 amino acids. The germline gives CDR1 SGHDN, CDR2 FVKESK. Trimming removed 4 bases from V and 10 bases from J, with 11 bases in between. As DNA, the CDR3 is TGTGCCAGCAGCCCCCCTGGGAGGGAGCAGTTCTTC. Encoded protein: CASSPPGREQFF.

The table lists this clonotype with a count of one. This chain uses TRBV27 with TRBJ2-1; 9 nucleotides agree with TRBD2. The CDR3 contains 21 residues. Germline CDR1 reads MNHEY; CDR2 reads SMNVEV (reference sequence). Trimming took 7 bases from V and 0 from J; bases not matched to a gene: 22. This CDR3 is CASKFGPRRLAGSSSYNEQFF. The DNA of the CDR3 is TGTGCCAGCAAATTTGGCCCTCGTCGGCTAGCGGGATCCAGCTCCTACAATGAGCAGTTCTTC.

CDR3 in amino acids: CASSFPGLAGRYNEQFF. The CDR3 DNA is TGTGCCAGCAGCTTTCCGGGACTAGCGGGGAGATACAATGAGCAGTTCTTC. This chain uses TRBV11-3 with TRBJ2-1; TRBD2 matches at 13 bases. The CDR3 length is 17 residues. In germline, CDR1 is SGHNT, CDR2 YENEEA. J gave up 4 bases and V 3 bases, and 6 bases lay outside the gene matches.

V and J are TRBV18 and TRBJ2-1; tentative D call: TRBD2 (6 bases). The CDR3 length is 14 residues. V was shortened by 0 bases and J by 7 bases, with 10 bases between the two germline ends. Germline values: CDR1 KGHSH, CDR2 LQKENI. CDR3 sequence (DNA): TGTGCCAGCTCACCACCGATGGAGGGGAATGAGCAGTTCTTC. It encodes CASSPPMEGNEQFF.

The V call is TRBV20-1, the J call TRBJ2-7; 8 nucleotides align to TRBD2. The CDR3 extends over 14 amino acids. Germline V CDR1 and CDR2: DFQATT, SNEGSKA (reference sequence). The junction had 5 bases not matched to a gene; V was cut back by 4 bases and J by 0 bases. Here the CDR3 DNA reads TGCAGTGCTAACGCGGGGGGAAGCTCCTACGAGCAGTACTTC. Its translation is CSANAGGSSYEQYF.

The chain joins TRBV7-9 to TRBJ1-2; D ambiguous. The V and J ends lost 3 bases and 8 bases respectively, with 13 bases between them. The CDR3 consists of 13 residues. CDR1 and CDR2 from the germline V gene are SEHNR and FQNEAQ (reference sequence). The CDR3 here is CASSFDDRRGYTF. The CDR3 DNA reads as TGTGCCAGCAGCTTCGATGATCGGAGGGGCTACACCTTC.

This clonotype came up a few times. The DNA for the CDR3 is TGTGCCAGCAGCGTGGGACGGTACGAGCAGTACTTC. This translates into CASSVGRYEQYF. The chain recombines TRBV9 with TRBJ2-7, with D possibly being TRBD1 or TRBD2 (5 bases each). Germline V gene lookup returns CDR1 SGDLS and CDR2 YYNGEE. V was trimmed by 2 bases and J by 4 bases, leaving 7 bases between them. This CDR3 spans 12 amino acids.

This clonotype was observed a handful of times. The CDR3 is CASSLVAGAPGELFF. DNA for the CDR3: TGTGCCAGCAGCTTAGTTGCAGGCGCGCCCGGGGAGCTGTTTTTT. This chain uses TRBV7-6 with TRBJ2-2; D uncertain. The CDR3 runs to 15 residues. Per the germline V gene, CDR1 is SGHVS and CDR2 is FNYEAQ. V was clipped by 1 base and J by 6 bases, with 12 bases between them. The variable domain in full, completed from reference TRBV7-6 and TRBJ2-2, reads GAGVSQSPRYKVTKRGQDVALRCDPISGHVSLYWYRQALGQGPEFLTYFNYEAQQDKSGLPNDRFSAERPEGSISTLTIQRTEQRDSAMYRCASSLVAGAPGELFFGEGSRLTVL.

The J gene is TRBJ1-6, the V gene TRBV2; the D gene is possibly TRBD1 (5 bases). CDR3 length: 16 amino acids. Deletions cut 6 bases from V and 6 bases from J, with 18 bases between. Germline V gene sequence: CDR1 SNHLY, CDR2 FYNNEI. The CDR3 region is CASSQGALRSNSPLHF. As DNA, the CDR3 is TGTGCCAGCAGCCAAGGGGCCCTGAGGAGTAATTCACCCCTCCACTTT.

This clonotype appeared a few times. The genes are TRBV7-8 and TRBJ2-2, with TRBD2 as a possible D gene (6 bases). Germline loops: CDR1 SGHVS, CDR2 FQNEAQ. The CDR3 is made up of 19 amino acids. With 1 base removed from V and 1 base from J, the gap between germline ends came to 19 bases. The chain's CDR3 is CASSLVESRRGGNTGELFF. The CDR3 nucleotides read TGTGCCAGCAGCTTAGTAGAGTCTCGGCGGGGCGGGAACACCGGGGAGCTGTTTTTT.

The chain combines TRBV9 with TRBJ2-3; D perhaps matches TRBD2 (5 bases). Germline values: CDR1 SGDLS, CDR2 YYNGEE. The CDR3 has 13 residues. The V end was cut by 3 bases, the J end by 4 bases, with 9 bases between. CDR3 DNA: TGTGCCAGCAGCGACCTGAGGGCAGATACGCAGTATTTT. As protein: CASSDLRADTQYF. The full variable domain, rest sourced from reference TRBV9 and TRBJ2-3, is DSGVTQTPKHLITATGQRVTLRCSPRSGDLSVYWYQQSLDQGLQFLIQYYNGEERAKGNILERFSAQQFPDLHSELNLSSLELGDSALYFCASSDLRADTQYFGPGTRLTVL.

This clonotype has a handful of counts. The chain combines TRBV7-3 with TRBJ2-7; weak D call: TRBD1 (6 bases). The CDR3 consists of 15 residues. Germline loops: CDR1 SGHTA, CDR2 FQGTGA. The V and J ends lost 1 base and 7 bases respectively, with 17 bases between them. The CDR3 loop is CASSLNGGPEKEQYF. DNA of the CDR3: TGTGCCAGCAGCTTAAATGGGGGCCCCGAGAAGGAGCAGTACTTC.

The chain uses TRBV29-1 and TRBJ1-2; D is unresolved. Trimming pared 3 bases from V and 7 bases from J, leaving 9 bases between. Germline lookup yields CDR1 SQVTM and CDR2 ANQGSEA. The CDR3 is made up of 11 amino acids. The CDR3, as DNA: TGCAGCGTTGACCAGGCCTGTGGCTACACCTTC. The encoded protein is CSVDQACGYTF.

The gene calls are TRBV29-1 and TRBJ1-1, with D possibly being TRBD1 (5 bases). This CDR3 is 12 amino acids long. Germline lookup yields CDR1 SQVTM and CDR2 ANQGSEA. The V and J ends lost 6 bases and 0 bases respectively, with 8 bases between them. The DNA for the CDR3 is TGCAGCGTCAGGGCCATGAACACTGAAGCTTTCTTT. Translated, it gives CSVRAMNTEAFF.